Described below is a single T cell receptor beta chain sequence and its context. The authors ran a second PCR of roughly 6 to 11 cycles using a sample-barcoded 5' primer and a J-beta primer mix. Each TCR beta cDNA got a 12-nucleotide random molecular identifier. TCRdb recomputed calls from the 5' RACE reads with MiXCR, one row per CDR3 protein. The profile covers 730,000 or so distinct CDR3 sequences, with 40% to 50% appearing a single time and 30% taken by the ten largest. The CDR3 sequence is 15 residues long. The germline V gene encodes CDR1 MNHEY and CDR2 SMNVEV (reference sequence). Trimming removed 4 bases from V and 7 bases from J; junction bases left unmatched: 5. These data originate in a study of blood T cells in healthy people across ages.

The receptor was isolated from a man at least 80 years old in good health. Source material: blood. The rearrangement uses TRBV27 and TRBJ1-6, with 9 bases lining up with TRBD1. The CDR3 sequence is CASSSSGTGNSPLHF. DNA for the CDR3: TGTGCCAGCAGTTCCTCCGGGACAGGGAATTCACCCCTCCACTTT.